This TCR beta chain originates from a study of T cells after somatic rescue of genetic block. Measured with immunoSEQ multiplex PCR; TCRdb has only the in-frame clones, and not every one. Seen here are about 63,000 clones, roughly 94% observed once, and the top ten hold approximately 3%. The sample holds one count of this clone. Trimming took 3 bases from V and 4 from J, leaving 11 bases between them. The CDR3 extends over 14 amino acids. From germline, CDR1 is SEHNR and CDR2 FQNEAQ (reference sequence). Input material: peripheral blood mononuclear cells (PBMCs). This clonotype originated in a middle-aged man. The rearrangement links TRBV7-9 to TRBJ2-3; the D gene is possibly TRBD2 (5 bases). The CDR3, as DNA: TGTGCCAGCAGCTTGGGGAGTAATGCAGATACGCAGTATTTT. Protein sequence: CASSLGSNADTQYF.